This TCR beta chain is drawn from a study of T-cell reconstitution after alpha-beta-depleted transplantation in children. This clonotype was counted only a few times. Unique molecular identifiers were incorporated when the TCRbeta library was constructed. TCRdb re-called the PCR reads with MiXCR, one entry per CDR3 protein. This sample has about 640,000 distinct CDR3 sequences, with 16% found just once. The V end lost 1 base, the J end lost 2 bases, and 9 bases lay between the germline ends. CDR1 SGHVS and CDR2 FQNEAQ come from the germline V gene. The CDR3 is 14 amino acids. Sequencing was performed on PBMCs from the stem cell graft donor, taken from the stem cell graft. The clonotype comes from a human donor who donated a stem cell graft to a child with acute myeloid leukemia. This sequence joins TRBV7-8 and TRBJ2-7; D call uncertain. The CDR3 DNA sequence: TGTGCCAGCAGCTTAGGATCAACAACCTACGAGCAGTACTTC. Its protein product is CASSLGSTTYEQYF.